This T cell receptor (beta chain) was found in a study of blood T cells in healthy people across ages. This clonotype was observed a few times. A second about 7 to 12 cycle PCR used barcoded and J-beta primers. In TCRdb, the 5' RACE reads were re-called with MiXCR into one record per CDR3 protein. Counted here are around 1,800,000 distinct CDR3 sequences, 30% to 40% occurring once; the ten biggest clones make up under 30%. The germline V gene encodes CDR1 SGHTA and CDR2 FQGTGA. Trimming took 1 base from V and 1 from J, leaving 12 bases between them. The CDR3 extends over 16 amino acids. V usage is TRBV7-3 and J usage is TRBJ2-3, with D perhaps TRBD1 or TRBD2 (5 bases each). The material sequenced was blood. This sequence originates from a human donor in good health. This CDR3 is CASSLNVQGRTDTQYF. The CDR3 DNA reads TGTGCCAGCAGCTTAAATGTCCAGGGACGCACAGATACGCAGTATTTT.